The T cell receptor (beta chain) described here comes from a study of Tregs in tolerant kidney transplant recipients. There are 17 residues in the CDR3. After removal of 3 bases from V and 3 bases from J, the junction contained 9 bases not matched to a gene. Germline CDR1 reads SGHAT; CDR2 reads FQNNGV. This table comes from immunoSEQ multiplex PCR, and its TCRdb copy is limited to in-frame clones, with some not included. The repertoire includes 90,000 to 130,000 clones, around 90% of them detected once, and nearly 0.35% sits in the top ten. The TCR was taken from a human donor who received a combined kidney and bone marrow transplant. The material was CD4+ T cells from blood, obtained before the transplant. The chain combines TRBV11-2 with TRBJ2-7, with 12 bases identical to TRBD2. CDR3 nucleotides: TGTGCCAGCAGCTTGGCGACCAAGGGACTAGCGGGCTACGAGCAGTACTTC. It encodes CASSLATKGLAGYEQYF.